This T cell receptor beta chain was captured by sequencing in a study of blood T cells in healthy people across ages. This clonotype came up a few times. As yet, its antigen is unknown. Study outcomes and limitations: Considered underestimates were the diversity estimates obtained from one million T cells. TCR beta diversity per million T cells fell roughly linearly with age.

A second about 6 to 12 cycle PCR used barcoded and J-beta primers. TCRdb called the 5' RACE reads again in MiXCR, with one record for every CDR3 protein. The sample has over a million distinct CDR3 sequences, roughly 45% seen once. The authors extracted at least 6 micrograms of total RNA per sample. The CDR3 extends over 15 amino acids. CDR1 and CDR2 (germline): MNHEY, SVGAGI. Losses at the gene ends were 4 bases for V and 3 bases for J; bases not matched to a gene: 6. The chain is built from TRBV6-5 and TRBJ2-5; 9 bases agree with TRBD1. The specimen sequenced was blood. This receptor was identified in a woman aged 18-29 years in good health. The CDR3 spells CASSSNRGPKETQYF. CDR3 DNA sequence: TGTGCCAGCAGTTCAAACAGGGGGCCGAAAGAGACCCAGTACTTC.